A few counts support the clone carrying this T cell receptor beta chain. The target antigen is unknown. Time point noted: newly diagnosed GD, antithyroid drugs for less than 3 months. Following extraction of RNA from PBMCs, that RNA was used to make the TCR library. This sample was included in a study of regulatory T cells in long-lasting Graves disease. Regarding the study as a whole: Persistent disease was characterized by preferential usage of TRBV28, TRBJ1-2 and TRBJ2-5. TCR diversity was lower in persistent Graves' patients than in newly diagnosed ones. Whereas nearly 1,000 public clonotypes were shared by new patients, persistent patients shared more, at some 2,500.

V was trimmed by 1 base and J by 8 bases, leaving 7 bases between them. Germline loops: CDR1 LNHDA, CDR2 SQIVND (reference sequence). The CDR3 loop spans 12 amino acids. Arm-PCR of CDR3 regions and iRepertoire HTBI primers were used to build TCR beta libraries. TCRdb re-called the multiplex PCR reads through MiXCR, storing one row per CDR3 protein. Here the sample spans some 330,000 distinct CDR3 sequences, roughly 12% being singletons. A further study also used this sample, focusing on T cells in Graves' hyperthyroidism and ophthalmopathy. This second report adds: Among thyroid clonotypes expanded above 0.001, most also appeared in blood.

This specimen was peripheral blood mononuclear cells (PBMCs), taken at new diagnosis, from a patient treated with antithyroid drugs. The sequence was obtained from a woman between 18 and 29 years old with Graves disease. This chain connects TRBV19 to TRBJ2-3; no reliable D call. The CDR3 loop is CASSIALGTQYF. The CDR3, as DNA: TGTGCCAGTAGTATAGCGTTGGGTACGCAGTATTTT.